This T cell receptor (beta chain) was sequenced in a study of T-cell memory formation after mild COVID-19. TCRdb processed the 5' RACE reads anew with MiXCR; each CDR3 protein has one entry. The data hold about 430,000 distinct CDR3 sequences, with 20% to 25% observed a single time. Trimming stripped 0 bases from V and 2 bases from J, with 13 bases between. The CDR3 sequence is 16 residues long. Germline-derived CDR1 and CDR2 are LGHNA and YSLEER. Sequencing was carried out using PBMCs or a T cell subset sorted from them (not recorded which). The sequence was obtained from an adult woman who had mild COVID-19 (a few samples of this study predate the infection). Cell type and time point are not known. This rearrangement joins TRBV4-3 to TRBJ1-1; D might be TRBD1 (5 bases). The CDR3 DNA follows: TGCGCCAGCAGCCAAGATCGGGTACAGGAAAACACTGAAGCTTTCTTT. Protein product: CASSQDRVQENTEAFF.